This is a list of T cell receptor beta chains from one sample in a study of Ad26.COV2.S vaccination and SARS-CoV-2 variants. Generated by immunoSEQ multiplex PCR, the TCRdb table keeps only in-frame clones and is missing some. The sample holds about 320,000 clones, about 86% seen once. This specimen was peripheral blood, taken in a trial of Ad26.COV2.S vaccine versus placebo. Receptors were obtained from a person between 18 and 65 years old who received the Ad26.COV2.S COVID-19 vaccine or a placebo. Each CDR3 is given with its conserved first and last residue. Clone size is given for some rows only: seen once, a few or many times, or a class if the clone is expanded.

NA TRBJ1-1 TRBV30 CAWRDRGLTEAFF
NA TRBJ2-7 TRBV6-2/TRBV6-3 CASSPRQVALGEQYF
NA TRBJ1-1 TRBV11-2 CASSRQENTEAFF
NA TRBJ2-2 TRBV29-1 CSVETRVKNTGELFF
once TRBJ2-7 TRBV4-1 CASSQAPQQLSYEQYF
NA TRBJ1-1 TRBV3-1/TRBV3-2 CASSQEGTGRNTEAFF
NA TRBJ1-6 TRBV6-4 CASSGGGRNSPLHF
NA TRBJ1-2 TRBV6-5 CASRDSGQGADGYTF
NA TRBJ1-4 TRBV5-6 CASSLVSPVWGKNEKLFF
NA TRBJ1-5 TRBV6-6 CASSYSDRGQPQHF
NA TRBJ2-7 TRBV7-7 CASSLEVARGEQYF
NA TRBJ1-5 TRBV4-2 CASSQGGASSNQPQHF
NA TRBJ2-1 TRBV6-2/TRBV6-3 CASSLEGGAYNEQFF
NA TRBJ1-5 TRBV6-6 CASSIRQGSNQPQHF
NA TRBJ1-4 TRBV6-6 CASRPADRQPGKLFF
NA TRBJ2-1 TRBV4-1 CASSQWTSGGTYNEQFF
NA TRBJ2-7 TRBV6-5 CASSPGHTYEQYF
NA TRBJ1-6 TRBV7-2 CATNPNGESNSPLHF
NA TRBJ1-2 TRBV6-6 CATSQLNGYTF
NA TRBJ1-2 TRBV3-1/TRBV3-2 CASSQVYQGNGYTF
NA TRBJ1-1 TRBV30 CAWSVQLDTEAFF
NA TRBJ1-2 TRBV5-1 CASSVDSYGYTF
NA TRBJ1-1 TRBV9 CASQRSLAGNTEAFF
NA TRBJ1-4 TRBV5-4 CASSLGGTGGDEKLFF
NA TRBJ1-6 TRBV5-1 CASSQGRSYNSPLHF
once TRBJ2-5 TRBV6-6 CASKRAGQETQYF
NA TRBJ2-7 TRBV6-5 CASSRGISYEQYF
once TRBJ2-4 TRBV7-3 CASSSGTSGDLYF
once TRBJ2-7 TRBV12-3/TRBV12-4 CASSLRQGYEQYF
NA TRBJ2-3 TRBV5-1 CASFQTSSKVDTQYF
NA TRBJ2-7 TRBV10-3 CAIRPRGGVYEQYF
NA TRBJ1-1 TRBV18 CASSPHGQGRSEAFF
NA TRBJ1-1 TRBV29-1 CSAAGQGATEAFF
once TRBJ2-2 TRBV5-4 CASSLMIGGSTGELFF
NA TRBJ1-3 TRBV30 CALSRGPSGNTIYF